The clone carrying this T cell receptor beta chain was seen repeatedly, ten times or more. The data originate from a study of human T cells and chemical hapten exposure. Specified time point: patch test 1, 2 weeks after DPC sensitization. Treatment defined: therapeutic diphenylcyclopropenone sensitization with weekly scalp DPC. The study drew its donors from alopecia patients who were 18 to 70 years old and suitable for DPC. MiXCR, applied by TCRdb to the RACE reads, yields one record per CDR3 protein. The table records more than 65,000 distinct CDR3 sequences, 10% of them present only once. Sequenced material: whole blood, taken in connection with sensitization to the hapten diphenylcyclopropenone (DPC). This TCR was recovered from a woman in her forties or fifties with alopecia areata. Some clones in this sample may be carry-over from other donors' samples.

CDR3 coding DNA: TGTGCCAGCAGTCGACGTTCAGGGGGAGAGACCCAGTACTTC. Translation gives CASSRRSGGETQYF. The chain links TRBV6-5 to TRBJ2-5; 7 nucleotides align to TRBD1. The CDR3 length is 14 residues. V trimming: 5 bases; J trimming: 4 bases; junction bases outside the gene matches: 7. Germline V gene sequence: CDR1 MNHEY, CDR2 SVGAGI.